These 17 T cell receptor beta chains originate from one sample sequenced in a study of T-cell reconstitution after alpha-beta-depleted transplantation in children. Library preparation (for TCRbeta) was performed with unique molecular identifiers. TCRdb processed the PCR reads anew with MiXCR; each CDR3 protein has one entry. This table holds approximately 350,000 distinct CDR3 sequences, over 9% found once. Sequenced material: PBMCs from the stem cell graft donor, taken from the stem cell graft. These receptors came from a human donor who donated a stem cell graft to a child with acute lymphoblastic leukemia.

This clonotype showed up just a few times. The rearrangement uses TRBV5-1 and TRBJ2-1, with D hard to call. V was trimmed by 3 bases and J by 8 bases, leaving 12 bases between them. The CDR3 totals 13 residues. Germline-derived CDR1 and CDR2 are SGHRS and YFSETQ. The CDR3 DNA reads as TGCGCCAGCAGCTCCCCCCTTCTCGATGAGCAGTTCTTC. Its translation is CASSSPLLDEQFF.

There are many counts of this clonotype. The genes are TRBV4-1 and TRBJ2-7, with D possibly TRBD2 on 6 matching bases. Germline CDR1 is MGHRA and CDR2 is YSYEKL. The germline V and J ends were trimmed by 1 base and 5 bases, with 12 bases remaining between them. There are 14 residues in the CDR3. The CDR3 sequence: CASSQGLGGDEQYF. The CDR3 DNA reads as TGCGCCAGCAGCCAAGGACTAGGAGGGGACGAGCAGTACTTC.

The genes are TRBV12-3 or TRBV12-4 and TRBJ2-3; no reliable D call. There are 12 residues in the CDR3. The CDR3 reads CTFCPGGDTQYF. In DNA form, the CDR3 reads TGTACCTTCTGCCCGGGTGGAGATACGCAGTATTTT.

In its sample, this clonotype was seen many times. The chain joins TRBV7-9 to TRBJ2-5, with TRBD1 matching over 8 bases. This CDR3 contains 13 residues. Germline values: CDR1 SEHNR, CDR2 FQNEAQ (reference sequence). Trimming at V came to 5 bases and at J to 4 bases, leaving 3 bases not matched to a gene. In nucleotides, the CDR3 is TGTGCCAGCAGCCAGACAGGGGTAGAGACCCAGTACTTC. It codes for CASSQTGVETQYF.

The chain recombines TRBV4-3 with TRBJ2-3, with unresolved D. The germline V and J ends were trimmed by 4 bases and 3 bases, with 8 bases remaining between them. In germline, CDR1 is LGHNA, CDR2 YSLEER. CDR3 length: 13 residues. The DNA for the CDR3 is TGCGCCAGCAGCCTATATACGACAGATACGCAGTATTTT. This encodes CASSLYTTDTQYF.

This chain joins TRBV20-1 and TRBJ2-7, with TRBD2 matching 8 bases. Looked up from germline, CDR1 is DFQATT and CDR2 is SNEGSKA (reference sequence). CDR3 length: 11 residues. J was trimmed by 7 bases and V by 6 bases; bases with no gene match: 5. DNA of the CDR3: TGCAGTGCCCTCCAGCGGGAGGAGCAGTACTTC. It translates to CSALQREEQYF.

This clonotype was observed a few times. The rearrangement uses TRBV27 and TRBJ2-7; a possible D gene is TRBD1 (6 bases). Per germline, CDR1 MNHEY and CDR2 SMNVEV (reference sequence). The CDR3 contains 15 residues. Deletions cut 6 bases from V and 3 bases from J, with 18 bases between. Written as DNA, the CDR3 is TGTGCCAGCAGCCAAGGTCAGGGGTTCTTCTACGAGCAGTACTTC. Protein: CASSQGQGFFYEQYF.

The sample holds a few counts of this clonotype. Here the CDR3 reads CASSIDSHSYNEQFF. CDR3 sequence (DNA): TGCGCCAGCAGCATAGACAGCCACTCCTACAATGAGCAGTTCTTC. The chain employs TRBV5-1 and TRBJ2-1; D is perhaps TRBD1 (5 bases). There are 15 residues in the CDR3. CDR1 is SGHRS and CDR2 is YFSETQ in the germline V gene. Trimming took off 4 bases at V and 0 bases at J, with 11 bases between the two ends. Looking up the rest from reference TRBV5-1 and TRBJ2-1 gives the full variable domain: KAGVTQTPRYLIKTRGQQVTLSCSPISGHRSVSWYQQTPGQGLQFLFEYFSETQRNKGNFPGRFSGRQFSNSRSEMNVSTLELGDSALYLCASSIDSHSYNEQFFGPGTRLTVL.

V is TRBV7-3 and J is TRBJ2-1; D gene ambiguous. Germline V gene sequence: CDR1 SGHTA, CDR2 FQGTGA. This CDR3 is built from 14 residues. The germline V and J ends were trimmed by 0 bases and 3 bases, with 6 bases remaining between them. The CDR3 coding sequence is TGTGCCAGCAGCTTAACTATGGGCTACAATGAGCAGTTCTTC. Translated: CASSLTMGYNEQFF.

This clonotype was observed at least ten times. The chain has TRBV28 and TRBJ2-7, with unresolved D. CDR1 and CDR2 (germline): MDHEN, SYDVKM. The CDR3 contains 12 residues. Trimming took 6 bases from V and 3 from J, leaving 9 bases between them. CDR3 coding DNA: TGTGCCAGCAGCGCCTATCGCTACGAGCAGTACTTC. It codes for CASSAYRYEQYF.

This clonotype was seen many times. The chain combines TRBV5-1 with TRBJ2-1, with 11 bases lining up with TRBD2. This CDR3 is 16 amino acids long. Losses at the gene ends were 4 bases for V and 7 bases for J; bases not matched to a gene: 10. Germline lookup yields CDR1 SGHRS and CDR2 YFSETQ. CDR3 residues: CASSTVLAGEVNEQFF. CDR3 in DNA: TGCGCCAGCAGCACCGTACTAGCGGGAGAAGTAAATGAGCAGTTCTTC.

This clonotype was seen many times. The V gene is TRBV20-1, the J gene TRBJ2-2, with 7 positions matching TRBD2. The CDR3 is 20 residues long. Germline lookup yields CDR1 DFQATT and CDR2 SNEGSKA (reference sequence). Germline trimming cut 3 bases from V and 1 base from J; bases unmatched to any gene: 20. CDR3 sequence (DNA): TGCAGTGCTAGGGGTGTCTCGGCGTCAGTAGCGGGTCTGAACACCGGGGAGCTGTTTTTT. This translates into CSARGVSASVAGLNTGELFF.

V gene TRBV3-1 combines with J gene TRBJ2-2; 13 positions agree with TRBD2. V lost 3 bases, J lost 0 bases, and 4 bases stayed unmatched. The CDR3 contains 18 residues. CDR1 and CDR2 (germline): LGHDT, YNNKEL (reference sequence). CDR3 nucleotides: TGTGCCAGCAGCCACCTGACTAGCGGGAGGCCGAACACCGGGGAGCTGTTTTTT. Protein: CASSHLTSGRPNTGELFF.

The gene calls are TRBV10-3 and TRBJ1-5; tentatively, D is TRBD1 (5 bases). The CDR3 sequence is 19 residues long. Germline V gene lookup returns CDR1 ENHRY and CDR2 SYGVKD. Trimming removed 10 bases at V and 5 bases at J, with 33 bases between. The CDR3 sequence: CATFIRYLGWDGHHQPQHF. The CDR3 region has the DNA TGTGCCACCTTTATCCGGTATCTGGGGTGGGACGGGCATCATCAGCCCCAGCATTTT.

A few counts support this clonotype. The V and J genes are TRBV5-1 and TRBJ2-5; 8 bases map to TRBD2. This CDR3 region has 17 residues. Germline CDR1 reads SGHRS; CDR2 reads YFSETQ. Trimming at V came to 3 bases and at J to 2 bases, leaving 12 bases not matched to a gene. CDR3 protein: CASSSTTVGGGQETQYF. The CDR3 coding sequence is TGCGCCAGCAGCTCAACAACTGTCGGCGGGGGGCAAGAGACCCAGTACTTC.

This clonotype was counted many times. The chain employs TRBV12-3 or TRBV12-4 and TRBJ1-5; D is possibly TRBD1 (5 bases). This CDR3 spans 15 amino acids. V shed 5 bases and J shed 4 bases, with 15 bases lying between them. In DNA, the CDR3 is TGTGCCAGCAGTGGGGTGGGGACGAGTAATCAGCCCCAGCATTTT. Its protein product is CASSGVGTSNQPQHF.

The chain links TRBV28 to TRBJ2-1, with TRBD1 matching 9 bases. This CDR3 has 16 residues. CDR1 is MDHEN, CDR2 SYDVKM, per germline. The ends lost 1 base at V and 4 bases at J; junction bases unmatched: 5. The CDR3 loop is CASSLLSTGGYNEQFF. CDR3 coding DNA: TGTGCCAGCAGTTTATTATCGACAGGGGGTTACAATGAGCAGTTCTTC. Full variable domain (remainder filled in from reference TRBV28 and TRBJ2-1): DVKVTQSSRYLVKRTGEKVFLECVQDMDHENMFWYRQDPGLGLRLIYFSYDVKMKEKGDIPEGYSVSREKKERFSLILESASTNQTSMYLCASSLLSTGGYNEQFFGPGTRLTVL.